The rows below give T cell receptor beta chains drawn from one sample of a study of blood T cell repertoires in COVID-19. Here immunoSEQ multiplex PCR was the method, and the copy in TCRdb shows in-frame clones only, minus some. The data show 100,000 to 150,000 clones, 60% to 80% seen once. What was sequenced was peripheral blood. These receptors were obtained from a woman between 65 and 79 years old with acute or convalescent COVID-19. CDR3s include the opening cysteine and the closing phenylalanine or tryptophan. D genes are given only for firm matches. A row's size may be missing; if present it is once, few, many or a size class.

cdr3_length: 15
clone_size: .
v_call: TRBV7-9
j_call: TRBJ1-6
d_call: .
cdr3_nt: TGTGCCAGCAGCCGAGATGGCTCCTATAATTCACCCCTCCACTTT
cdr3_aa: CASSRDGSYNSPLHF

cdr3_length: 16
clone_size: .
v_call: TRBV2
j_call: TRBJ2-1
d_call: TRBD2
cdr3_nt: TGTGCCAGCATCCTTCCCCAACTAGCGGGATACAATGAGCAGTTCTTC
cdr3_aa: CASILPQLAGYNEQFF

cdr3_length: 15
clone_size: .
v_call: TRBV2
j_call: TRBJ2-3
d_call: TRBD2
cdr3_nt: TGTGCCAGCAGTGTACTAGCGGGGACCACAGATACGCAGTATTTT
cdr3_aa: CASSVLAGTTDTQYF

cdr3_length: 14
clone_size: .
v_call: TRBV29-1
j_call: TRBJ1-2
d_call: .
cdr3_nt: TGCAGCGTTGAATTGGACAGTGCTAACTATGGCTACACCTTC
cdr3_aa: CSVELDSANYGYTF

cdr3_length: 13
clone_size: .
v_call: TRBV7-2
j_call: TRBJ2-7
d_call: .
cdr3_nt: TGTGCCAGCAGCTCCATGTACGGTCGCGAGCAGTACTTC
cdr3_aa: CASSSMYGREQYF

cdr3_length: 14
clone_size: .
v_call: TRBV10-2
j_call: TRBJ1-1
d_call: TRBD1
cdr3_nt: TGCGCCAGCAGTGAGACGGGACAGGGAACTGAAGCTTTCTTT
cdr3_aa: CASSETGQGTEAFF

cdr3_length: 14
clone_size: few
v_call: TRBV4-1
j_call: TRBJ1-4
d_call: .
cdr3_nt: TGCGCCAGCAGCCAAGAACTCTTAGCTGAAAAACTGTTTTTT
cdr3_aa: CASSQELLAEKLFF

cdr3_length: 16
clone_size: .
v_call: TRBV7-2
j_call: TRBJ2-7
d_call: TRBD1
cdr3_nt: TGTGCCAGCAGCTCTCAACCGGGACAGGGGTTCGGCGAGCAGTACTTC
cdr3_aa: CASSSQPGQGFGEQYF

cdr3_length: 15
clone_size: once
v_call: TRBV6-5
j_call: TRBJ2-1
d_call: TRBD1
cdr3_nt: TGTGCCAGCAGTTCAGCAGGGGGCGTCCTTAATGAGCAGTTCTTC
cdr3_aa: CASSSAGGVLNEQFF

cdr3_length: 13
clone_size: .
v_call: TRBV2
j_call: TRBJ1-1
d_call: .
cdr3_nt: TGTGCCAGCATAAACAGACCGAACACTGAAGCTTTCTTT
cdr3_aa: CASINRPNTEAFF

cdr3_length: 16
clone_size: .
v_call: TRBV6-1
j_call: TRBJ2-7
d_call: .
cdr3_nt: TGTGCCAGCAGTGAATGGGGACGGGGGGCCGCCTACGAGCAGTACTTC
cdr3_aa: CASSEWGRGAAYEQYF

cdr3_length: 16
clone_size: .
v_call: TRBV11-2
j_call: TRBJ2-7
d_call: TRBD1
cdr3_nt: TGTGCCAGCAGCTTTCAAGGGACAGGCGTGCCCTACGAGCAGTACTTC
cdr3_aa: CASSFQGTGVPYEQYF

cdr3_length: 14
clone_size: .
v_call: TRBV7-9
j_call: TRBJ2-1
d_call: .
cdr3_nt: TGTGCCAGCAGCTTAGTCCCGGGGATGGTTGAGCAGTTCTTC
cdr3_aa: CASSLVPGMVEQFF

cdr3_length: 14
clone_size: .
v_call: TRBV6-2/TRBV6-3
j_call: TRBJ1-1
d_call: .
cdr3_nt: TGTGCCAGCAGTTCAAGTCTTACAGGGCCTGAAGCTTTCTTT
cdr3_aa: CASSSSLTGPEAFF

cdr3_length: 15
clone_size: .
v_call: TRBV15
j_call: TRBJ2-1
d_call: .
cdr3_nt: TGTGCCACCGGGGGTGGGGACATCTCCTACAATGAGCAGTTCTTC
cdr3_aa: CATGGGDISYNEQFF

cdr3_length: 13
clone_size: .
v_call: TRBV28
j_call: TRBJ1-5
d_call: .
cdr3_nt: TGTGCCAGCCAGTATATGGGAGGTCAGCCCCAGCATTTT
cdr3_aa: CASQYMGGQPQHF

cdr3_length: 15
clone_size: .
v_call: TRBV15
j_call: TRBJ1-2
d_call: .
cdr3_nt: TGTGCCACCAGCAGGAGGGGCAGGGAGGTCTATGGCTACACCTTC
cdr3_aa: CATSRRGREVYGYTF

cdr3_length: 16
clone_size: .
v_call: TRBV5-1
j_call: TRBJ2-5
d_call: .
cdr3_nt: TGCGCCAGCAGCTTGACGCTAGTCGGCCCCCAAGAGACCCAGTACTTC
cdr3_aa: CASSLTLVGPQETQYF

cdr3_length: 15
clone_size: .
v_call: TRBV6-6
j_call: TRBJ2-1
d_call: TRBD2
cdr3_nt: TGTGCCAGCAGTTACGGGACTAGCGCCTACAATGAGCAGTTCTTC
cdr3_aa: CASSYGTSAYNEQFF

cdr3_length: 14
clone_size: .
v_call: TRBV6-1
j_call: TRBJ1-1
d_call: TRBD1
cdr3_nt: TGTGCCAGCAGTGAACAGGGGGCTGTCACTGAAGCTTTCTTT
cdr3_aa: CASSEQGAVTEAFF

cdr3_length: 16
clone_size: .
v_call: TRBV23-1
j_call: TRBJ1-3
d_call: .
cdr3_nt: TGCGCCAGCAGTCAACCAGGGACTTTCTCTGGAAACACCATATATTTT
cdr3_aa: CASSQPGTFSGNTIYF

cdr3_length: 18
clone_size: .
v_call: TRBV7-9
j_call: TRBJ1-3
d_call: TRBD1
cdr3_nt: TGTGCCAGCAGCCCCGGGACAGGGAGGTCGGCTGGAGGAAACACCATATATTTT
cdr3_aa: CASSPGTGRSAGGNTIYF

cdr3_length: 13
clone_size: once
v_call: TRBV19
j_call: TRBJ1-2
d_call: TRBD1
cdr3_nt: TGTGCCAGTAGTGGACAGGGGGACTATGGCTACACCTTC
cdr3_aa: CASSGQGDYGYTF

cdr3_length: 14
clone_size: .
v_call: TRBV6-1
j_call: TRBJ1-5
d_call: .
cdr3_nt: TGTGCCAGCGGACCACAAGGGGTAAATCAGCCCCAGCATTTT
cdr3_aa: CASGPQGVNQPQHF

cdr3_length: 14
clone_size: .
v_call: TRBV9
j_call: TRBJ2-3
d_call: .
cdr3_nt: TGTGCCAGCAGCGGGCCGAGGGGGTCAGATACGCAGTATTTT
cdr3_aa: CASSGPRGSDTQYF

cdr3_length: 14
clone_size: few
v_call: TRBV12-5
j_call: TRBJ2-7
d_call: TRBD2
cdr3_nt: TGTGCTAGTGGTCCTAGCGGGAGGCCGTACGAGCAGTACTTC
cdr3_aa: CASGPSGRPYEQYF

cdr3_length: 14
clone_size: .
v_call: TRBV5-4
j_call: TRBJ1-4
d_call: .
cdr3_nt: TGTGCCAGCAGCTTGGGAGGGGGAAATGAAAAACTGTTTTTT
cdr3_aa: CASSLGGGNEKLFF

cdr3_length: 15
clone_size: .
v_call: TRBV28
j_call: TRBJ2-1
d_call: .
cdr3_nt: TGTGCCAGCAGTCGTATCCTACAGGGTAACAATGAGCAGTTCTTC
cdr3_aa: CASSRILQGNNEQFF

cdr3_length: 15
clone_size: .
v_call: TRBV7-9
j_call: TRBJ2-7
d_call: .
cdr3_nt: TGTGCCAGCAGCTCGCCGCCCAGCGGTGACTACGAGCAGTACTTC
cdr3_aa: CASSSPPSGDYEQYF

cdr3_length: 14
clone_size: .
v_call: TRBV6-2/TRBV6-3
j_call: TRBJ1-1
d_call: .
cdr3_nt: TGTGCCAGCAGTGACGTAGGAGGGAACACTGAAGCTTTCTTT
cdr3_aa: CASSDVGGNTEAFF

cdr3_length: 15
clone_size: once
v_call: TRBV4-1
j_call: TRBJ2-5
d_call: TRBD2
cdr3_nt: TGCGCCAGCAGCCAAGTCCGGGGAGGGCAAGAGACCCAGTACTTC
cdr3_aa: CASSQVRGGQETQYF

cdr3_length: 15
clone_size: once
v_call: TRBV18
j_call: TRBJ1-2
d_call: TRBD1
cdr3_nt: TGTGCCAGCTCACCAACGGGACAGGGTCCACTGGGCTACACCTTC
cdr3_aa: CASSPTGQGPLGYTF

cdr3_length: 15
clone_size: .
v_call: TRBV7-2
j_call: TRBJ2-2
d_call: .
cdr3_nt: TGTGCCAGCAGACCATCCCTATCGAACACCGGGGAGCTGTTTTTT
cdr3_aa: CASRPSLSNTGELFF

cdr3_length: 11
clone_size: .
v_call: TRBV2
j_call: TRBJ1-5
d_call: .
cdr3_nt: TGTGCCAGCAGCCCCGGGGAGTGGTGGCATTTT
cdr3_aa: CASSPGEWWHF

cdr3_length: 13
clone_size: .
v_call: TRBV27
j_call: TRBJ1-2
d_call: TRBD1
cdr3_nt: TGTGCCAGCAGTAGTACAGGGGACTATGGCTACACCTTC
cdr3_aa: CASSSTGDYGYTF

cdr3_length: 13
clone_size: .
v_call: TRBV9
j_call: TRBJ1-2
d_call: TRBD1
cdr3_nt: TGTGCCAGCAGCGTAGAACAGGGGCTTGGCTACACCTTC
cdr3_aa: CASSVEQGLGYTF

cdr3_length: 15
clone_size: many
v_call: TRBV6-5
j_call: TRBJ2-7
d_call: TRBD2
cdr3_nt: TGTGCCAGCAGTTGGACTAGCGGGCGCCCCTACGAGCAGTACTTC
cdr3_aa: CASSWTSGRPYEQYF

cdr3_length: 16
clone_size: once
v_call: TRBV19
j_call: TRBJ1-1
d_call: TRBD1
cdr3_nt: TGTGCCAGTAGTGCTTGGACAGGGCGGGGGAACACTGAAGCTTTCTTT
cdr3_aa: CASSAWTGRGNTEAFF

cdr3_length: 15
clone_size: .
v_call: TRBV6-5
j_call: TRBJ1-1
d_call: .
cdr3_nt: TGTGCCAGTAGTCCTAAAAGGGGGATGGGGACTGAAGCTTTCTTT
cdr3_aa: CASSPKRGMGTEAFF

cdr3_length: 14
clone_size: few
v_call: TRBV5-4
j_call: TRBJ2-7
d_call: .
cdr3_nt: TGTGCCAGCAGTAGCGGACGGGTTCCCTACGAGCAGTACTTC
cdr3_aa: CASSSGRVPYEQYF

cdr3_length: 11
clone_size: .
v_call: TRBV29-1
j_call: TRBJ1-2
d_call: .
cdr3_nt: TGCAGCGTTGTAATCGACTATGGCTACACCTTC
cdr3_aa: CSVVIDYGYTF

cdr3_length: 15
clone_size: .
v_call: TRBV11-2
j_call: TRBJ1-6
d_call: TRBD1
cdr3_nt: TGTGCCAGCAGCTTAGATGGGGACAGAAATTCACCCCTCCACTTT
cdr3_aa: CASSLDGDRNSPLHF

cdr3_length: 15
clone_size: .
v_call: TRBV2
j_call: TRBJ1-2
d_call: TRBD1
cdr3_nt: TGTGCCAGCAGTGAAGGGGACAGAGCTACAGGTGGCTACACCTTC
cdr3_aa: CASSEGDRATGGYTF

cdr3_length: 15
clone_size: .
v_call: TRBV9
j_call: TRBJ2-7
d_call: TRBD2
cdr3_nt: TGTGCCAGCAGCGCCGGGACTAGCGGGGGGAACGAGCAGTACTTC
cdr3_aa: CASSAGTSGGNEQYF

cdr3_length: 13
clone_size: few
v_call: TRBV7-9
j_call: TRBJ2-5
d_call: TRBD2
cdr3_nt: TGTGCCAGCAGCTTTCGCGGGAGGGAGACCCAGTACTTC
cdr3_aa: CASSFRGRETQYF

cdr3_length: 13
clone_size: .
v_call: TRBV5-6
j_call: TRBJ1-2
d_call: TRBD1
cdr3_nt: TGTGCCAGCAGTAATACAGGGGGCTATGGCTACACCTTC
cdr3_aa: CASSNTGGYGYTF

cdr3_length: 16
clone_size: .
v_call: TRBV2
j_call: TRBJ2-5
d_call: .
cdr3_nt: TGTGCCAGCAGCATCTCCGGGACAATCGGTAAAGAGACCCAGTACTTC
cdr3_aa: CASSISGTIGKETQYF

cdr3_length: 17
clone_size: .
v_call: TRBV5-6
j_call: TRBJ1-3
d_call: .
cdr3_nt: TGTGCCAGCAGCTTGGAGTACAGCGGTACAATAAGAAACACCATATATTTT
cdr3_aa: CASSLEYSGTIRNTIYF